Here is one T cell receptor (beta chain) with its context. Its antigen is unidentified. This sample is part of a study of T cells expressing NK-cell markers. TCRdb derives one entry per CDR3 protein from the 5' RACE reads, leaving out DNA. This sample's table has about 150,000 distinct CDR3 sequences. Study-wide results and caveats: These clonotypes additionally ranked first within the CD3+CD56-NKG2C+ fraction of a few donors.

This CDR3 is built from 14 residues. The germline V gene has CDR1 LGHNA and CDR2 YNFKEQ. This chain uses TRBV4-2 with TRBJ1-1. The source is a woman aged 45-59 years in good health. The specimen was blood T cells: a sorted CD56 or NKG2C T cell subset, CD4+ or CD8+ T cells, or bulk PBMC T cells (not recorded which). The CDR3 loop reads CASSQLSLNTEAFF.